This TCR beta chain was obtained from a study of T cell clones after liver transplantation. Study overall: Immunosuppression withdrawal was tried within 2 years after liver transplantation in this trial. Timepoints were pre-transplant, pre-withdrawal, and after withdrawal was completed or failed.

Some clones are missing from TCRdb's copy, which holds only in-frame ones; the method was immunoSEQ multiplex PCR. The data show 70,000 to 80,000 clones, roughly 90% seen once. The germline V gene encodes CDR1 SGHAT and CDR2 FQNNGV. The CDR3 consists of 15 residues. Trimming took 5 bases from V and 7 from J, leaving 18 bases between them. The sample here was CD4+ T cells from blood, taken before liver transplant. J is TRBJ2-1 and V is TRBV11-2, with D possibly being TRBD2 (6 bases). This TCR was sampled from a human donor who received a liver transplant. CDR3 coding DNA: TGTGCCAGCAGCCGGGACTTTTTACCCACGAATGAGCAGTTCTTC. It codes for CASSRDFLPTNEQFF. The variable domain in full, completed from reference TRBV11-2 and TRBJ2-1, reads EAGVAQSPRYKIIEKRQSVAFWCNPISGHATLYWYQQILGQGPKLLIQFQNNGVVDDSQLPKDRFSAERLKGVDSTLKIQPAKLEDSAVYLCASSRDFLPTNEQFFGPGTRLTVL.